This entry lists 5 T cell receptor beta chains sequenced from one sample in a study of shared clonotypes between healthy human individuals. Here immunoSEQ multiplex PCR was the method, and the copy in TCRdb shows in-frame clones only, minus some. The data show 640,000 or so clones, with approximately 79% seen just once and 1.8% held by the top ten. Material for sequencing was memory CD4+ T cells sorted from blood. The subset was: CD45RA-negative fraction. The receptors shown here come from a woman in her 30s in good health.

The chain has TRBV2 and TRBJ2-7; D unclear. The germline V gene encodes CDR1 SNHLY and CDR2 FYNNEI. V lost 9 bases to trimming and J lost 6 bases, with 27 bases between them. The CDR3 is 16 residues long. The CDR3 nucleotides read TGTGCCAGTGGGATCCGAAGAAAGGGCCCCAGTGCCGAGCAGTACTTC. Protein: CASGIRRKGPSAEQYF. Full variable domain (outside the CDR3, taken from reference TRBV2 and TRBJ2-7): EPEVTQTPSHQVTQMGQEVILRCVPISNHLYFYWYRQILGQKVEFLVSFYNNEISEKSEIFDDQFSVERPDGSNFTLKIRSTKLEDSAMYFCASGIRRKGPSAEQYFGPGTRLTVT.

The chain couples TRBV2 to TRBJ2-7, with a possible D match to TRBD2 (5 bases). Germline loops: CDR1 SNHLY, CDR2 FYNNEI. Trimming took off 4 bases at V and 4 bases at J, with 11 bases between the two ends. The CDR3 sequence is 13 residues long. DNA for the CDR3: TGTGCCAGCAGTGTAGCGCCTATTTACGAGCAGTACTTC. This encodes CASSVAPIYEQYF.

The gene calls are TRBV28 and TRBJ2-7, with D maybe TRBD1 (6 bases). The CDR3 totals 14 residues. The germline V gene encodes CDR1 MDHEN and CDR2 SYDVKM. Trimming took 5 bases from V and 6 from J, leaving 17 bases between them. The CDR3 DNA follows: TGTGCCAGCAGTACGGGGACACCGAGCGGCGAGCAGTACTTC. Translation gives CASSTGTPSGEQYF.

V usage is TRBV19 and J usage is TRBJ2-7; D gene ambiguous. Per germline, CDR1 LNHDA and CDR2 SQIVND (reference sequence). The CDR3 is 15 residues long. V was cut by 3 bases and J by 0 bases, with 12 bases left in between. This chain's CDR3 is CASSILDGSSYEQYF. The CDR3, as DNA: TGTGCCAGTAGTATCCTGGACGGAAGCTCCTACGAGCAGTACTTC.

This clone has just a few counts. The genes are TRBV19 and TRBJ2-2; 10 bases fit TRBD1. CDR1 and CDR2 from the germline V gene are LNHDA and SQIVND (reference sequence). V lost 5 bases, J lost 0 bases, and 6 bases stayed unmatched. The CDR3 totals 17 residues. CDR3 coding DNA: TGTGCCAGTAGTCAAAGGGACAGGGGAACGAACACCGGGGAGCTGTTTTTT. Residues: CASSQRDRGTNTGELFF.